These 16 T cell receptor beta chains came from one sample sequenced in a study of blood T cell repertoires in COVID-19. Produced via immunoSEQ multiplex PCR; TCRdb's table is partial and in-frame only. Here the sample spans around 81,000 clones, around 82% being singletons. The specimen was peripheral blood. All receptors derive from a human donor in a cohort sampled during active COVID-19.

The rearrangement uses TRBV3-1 (or the pseudogene TRBV3-2) and TRBJ1-2; the D gene is possibly TRBD1 (5 bases). Germline V gene sequence: CDR1 LGHDT, CDR2 YNNKEL (reference sequence). CDR3 length equals 16 residues. With 1 base removed from V and 4 bases from J, the gap between germline ends came to 16 bases. The CDR3 here is CASSQGRRANPYGYTF. The CDR3 DNA reads as TGTGCCAGCAGCCAAGGACGCAGGGCCAACCCCTATGGCTACACCTTC.

The chain uses TRBV19 and TRBJ1-2, with D perhaps matching TRBD1 (5 bases). Germline V gene data show CDR1 as LNHDA and CDR2 as SQIVND (reference sequence). V was cut by 0 bases and J by 4 bases, with 12 bases left in between. The CDR3 runs 15 residues. The CDR3 here is CASSIDPSGGYGYTF. CDR3 in DNA: TGTGCCAGTAGTATAGATCCTTCGGGGGGCTATGGCTACACCTTC.

The genes are TRBV7-2 and TRBJ2-5; no clear D. Germline assignment: CDR1 SGHTA and CDR2 FQGNSA. Deletions cut 2 bases from V and 5 bases from J, with 6 bases between. This CDR3 is 12 amino acids long. CDR3 residues: CASSLQRETQYF. The CDR3 DNA is TGTGCCAGCAGCTTACAGAGGGAGACCCAGTACTTC.

The CDR3: CASSSEIGKLFF. Written as DNA, the CDR3 is TGTGCCAGCAGCTCGGAGATCGGAAAACTGTTTTTT. The V and J genes are TRBV7-9 and TRBJ1-4; D not resolved. V lost 4 bases, J lost 10 bases, and 10 bases lay in between. The CDR3 covers 12 residues. Germline V gene data show CDR1 as SEHNR and CDR2 as FQNEAQ (reference sequence).

V is TRBV5-5 and J is TRBJ1-5; 7 bases align to TRBD1. This CDR3 is built from 16 residues. Germline V gene data show CDR1 as SGHKS and CDR2 as YYEKEE (reference sequence). With 3 bases clipped from V and 1 base from J, the junction kept 7 bases outside the gene matches. CDR3 nucleotides: TGTGCCAGCAGCTCCCGACAGGGCCAAAGCAATCAGCCCCAGCATTTT. Translating gives CASSSRQGQSNQPQHF. Based on the CDR3 plus reference TRBV5-5 and TRBJ1-5, the full variable domain is DAGVTQSPTHLIKTRGQQVTLRCSPISGHKSVSWYQQVLGQGPQFIFQYYEKEERGRGNFPDRFSARQFPNYSSELNVNALLLGDSALYLCASSSRQGQSNQPQHFGDGTRLSIL.

This chain connects TRBV5-1 to TRBJ1-6, with TRBD1 matching 9 bases. The trim removed 2 bases at V and 8 bases at J, leaving 8 bases unmatched. Germline CDR1 SGHRS, CDR2 YFSETQ. This CDR3 is built from 16 residues. DNA for the CDR3: TGCGCCAGCAGCTTCGGGGGACAGGGAGGAGATTCACCCCTCCACTTT. It codes for CASSFGGQGGDSPLHF.

J is TRBJ1-1 and V is TRBV7-2; D possibly corresponds to TRBD1 (6 bases). Between the trimmed V and J ends, which lost 3 bases and 3 bases, there was a span of 11 bases. This CDR3 spans 14 amino acids. CDR1 and CDR2 (germline): SGHTA, FQGNSA. For the CDR3, the DNA is TGTGCCAGCAGCTTTAAAACAGGGTACACTGAAGCTTTCTTT. It codes for CASSFKTGYTEAFF.

This chain uses TRBV4-3 with TRBJ1-4; D gene uncertain. The CDR3 is made up of 15 amino acids. Between the trimmed V and J ends, which lost 1 base and 0 bases, there was a span of 6 bases. Germline V lookup: CDR1 LGHNA, CDR2 YSLEER. CDR3 sequence reads: CASSQAVTTNEKLFF. Here the CDR3 DNA reads TGCGCCAGCAGCCAAGCGGTTACAACTAATGAAAAACTGTTTTTT.

The chain combines TRBV7-9 with TRBJ2-3, with a tentative D call TRBD2 (6 bases). Trimming stripped 7 bases from V and 0 bases from J, with 11 bases between. The CDR3 loop spans 14 amino acids. The V gene's germline CDR1 is SEHNR and CDR2 FQNEAQ (reference sequence). DNA of the CDR3: TGTGCCAGCAAGCCGGGGACTAGCACAGATACGCAGTATTTT. It is translated as CASKPGTSTDTQYF.

This clone has just a few counts. J is TRBJ1-5 and V is TRBV7-9; D possibly corresponds to TRBD1 (6 bases). Trimming removed 4 bases at V and 2 bases at J, with 9 bases between. There are 14 residues in the CDR3. From germline, CDR1 is SEHNR and CDR2 FQNEAQ (reference sequence). The DNA for the CDR3 is TGTGCCAGCAGCTCAGGGGAAGGCAATCAGCCCCAGCATTTT. Protein: CASSSGEGNQPQHF. The variable domain in full, with the rest retrieved from reference TRBV7-9 and TRBJ1-5, is DTGVSQNPRHKITKRGQNVTFRCDPISEHNRLYWYRQTLGQGPEFLTYFQNEAQLEKSRLLSDRFSAERPKGSFSTLEIQRTEQGDSAMYLCASSSGEGNQPQHFGDGTRLSIL.

The chain couples TRBV4-2 to TRBJ2-1; 7 nucleotides align to TRBD1. CDR3 size: 16 residues. V gave up 0 bases and J gave up 9 bases; unmatched junction bases: 11. CDR1 LGHNA and CDR2 YNFKEQ come from the germline V gene. In DNA form, the CDR3 reads TGTGCCAGCAGCCAAGAGGCAGGGACAGCGTTAGGTGAGCAGTTCTTC. Translated, it gives CASSQEAGTALGEQFF.

The V and J genes are TRBV19 and TRBJ2-5; no clear D. The CDR3 has 14 residues. The V gene lost 3 bases and the J gene lost 2 bases, with 10 bases spanning the gap. Germline V lookup: CDR1 LNHDA, CDR2 SQIVND (reference sequence). The CDR3 is CASSITAKQETQYF. The CDR3 DNA is TGTGCCAGTAGTATCACAGCCAAGCAAGAGACCCAGTACTTC. Full variable domain (outside the CDR3, taken from reference TRBV19 and TRBJ2-5): DGGITQSPKYLFRKEGQNVTLSCEQNLNHDAMYWYRQDPGQGLRLIYYSQIVNDFQKGDIAEGYSVSREKKESFPLTVTSAQKNPTAFYLCASSITAKQETQYFGPGTRLLVL.

The chain employs TRBV6-5 and TRBJ1-4, with unresolved D. CDR3 length: 15 amino acids. CDR1 and CDR2 (germline): MNHEY, SVGAGI. Trimming removed 6 bases at V and 0 bases at J, with 11 bases between. CDR3 sequence: CASRRMASTNEKLFF. Written as DNA, the CDR3 is TGTGCCAGCAGAAGAATGGCATCAACTAATGAAAAACTGTTTTTT.

This clone was counted a few times. At one boundary the junction diverges from the germline segment, which might be a read error. This sequence joins TRBV7-7 and TRBJ2-1; possible D gene TRBD1, 6 bases. Germline V CDR1 and CDR2: SSHAT, FNYEAQ (reference sequence). This CDR3 spans 14 amino acids. The chain's CDR3 is CASSCRGSHNEQFF. DNA for the CDR3: TGTGCTAGCAGCTGCAGGGGTTCCCACAATGAGCAGTTCTTC.

The J gene is TRBJ1-6, the V gene TRBV7-2; D perhaps matches TRBD1 (5 bases). Per germline, CDR1 SGHTA and CDR2 FQGNSA. The CDR3 runs 17 residues. V was pared by 1 base and J by 3 bases, with 13 bases between. The CDR3 region has the DNA TGTGCCAGCAGCTTAGGGTTTGCAGGGTTCTATAATTCACCCCTCCACTTT. The encoded protein is CASSLGFAGFYNSPLHF.

This sequence joins TRBV4-3 and TRBJ2-1, with TRBD2 matching over 12 bases. V gave up 1 base and J gave up 4 bases; unmatched junction bases: 5. In germline, CDR1 is LGHNA, CDR2 YSLEER. The CDR3 loop spans 17 amino acids. DNA of the CDR3: TGCGCCAGCAGCCAAGGCCTAGCGGGGGGGTGGTACAATGAGCAGTTCTTC. The encoded protein is CASSQGLAGGWYNEQFF.